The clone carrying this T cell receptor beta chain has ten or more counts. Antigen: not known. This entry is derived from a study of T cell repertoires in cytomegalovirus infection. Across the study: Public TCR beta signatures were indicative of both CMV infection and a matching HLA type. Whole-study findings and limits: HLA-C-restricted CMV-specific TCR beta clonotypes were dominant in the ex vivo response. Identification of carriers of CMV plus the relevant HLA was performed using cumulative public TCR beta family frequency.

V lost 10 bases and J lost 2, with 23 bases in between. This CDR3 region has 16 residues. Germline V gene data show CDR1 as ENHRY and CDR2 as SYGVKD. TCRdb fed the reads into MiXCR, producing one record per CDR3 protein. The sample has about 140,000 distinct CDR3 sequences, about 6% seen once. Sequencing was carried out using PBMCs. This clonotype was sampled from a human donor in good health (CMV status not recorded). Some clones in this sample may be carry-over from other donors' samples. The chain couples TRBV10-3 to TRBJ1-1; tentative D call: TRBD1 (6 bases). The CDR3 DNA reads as TGTGCCACCGGCCCCGGTGGGGGGGCAGGCAACACTGAAGCTTTCTTT. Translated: CATGPGGGAGNTEAFF.